This T cell receptor beta chain was sequenced in a study of CXCR3-negative and CXCR3-positive naive CD8 T cells. Study-level points and caveats: Naive CXCR3-negative and CXCR3-positive cells had similar TRBV-TRBJ usage; memory differed. Similarly elevated diversity marked both naive subsets, with memory CD8+ cells showing far lower diversity. CXCR3-positive naive cells carried more hydrophobic TRB CDR3s than CXCR3-negative ones.

About this clonotype: Its antigen is unknown.

Carrying UMI labels, the TRB cDNA libraries were prepared through 5' RACE. Reprocessing the 5' RACE reads, TCRdb reports a single entry for every CDR3 protein and omits DNA. The data show 75,000 to 100,000 distinct CDR3 sequences, and the top ten clones hold 1.1%. The CDR3 covers 15 residues. CDR1 is LGHNA and CDR2 is YSLEER in the germline V gene. The authors gated naive CD8+ T cells as CD45RO-CCR7+CD27+CD95-. This TCR was sampled from a human donor in good health. Some clones in this sample may be carry-over from other donors' samples. The chain couples TRBV4-3 to TRBJ2-5; TCRdb's D call of TRBD2 is untestable without DNA. Sequenced: naive CXCR3+ CD8+ T cells from blood. Subset indicated: CD45RO-CCR7+CD27+CD95- naive CD8+ T cells expressing CXCR3 (TNR3+). The CDR3 is CASSQGIGGGETQYF.